This T cell receptor beta chain is drawn from a study of blood T cell repertoires in COVID-19. At the level of the study: The United States, Italy and Spain supplied acute and convalescent COVID-19 samples. PBMCs, B-cell-depleted T cells, or T cells were the source of the cDNA or gDNA that made up the material.

Losses at the gene ends were 5 bases for V and 5 bases for J; bases not matched to a gene: 6. The CDR3 totals 14 residues. CDR1 SGHTA and CDR2 FQGTGA come from the germline V gene. This table comes from immunoSEQ multiplex PCR, and its TCRdb copy is limited to in-frame clones, with some not included. The sample contains about 120,000 clones, 85% of which appear only once. Sequencing was performed on peripheral blood. The chain links TRBV7-3 to TRBJ2-5, with 9 bases fitting TRBD1. The receptor comes from a man older than 75 with acute or convalescent COVID-19. CDR3 coding DNA: TGTGCCAGCAGCCCGGACAGGGGCGATGAGACCCAGTACTTC. Its translation: CASSPDRGDETQYF.